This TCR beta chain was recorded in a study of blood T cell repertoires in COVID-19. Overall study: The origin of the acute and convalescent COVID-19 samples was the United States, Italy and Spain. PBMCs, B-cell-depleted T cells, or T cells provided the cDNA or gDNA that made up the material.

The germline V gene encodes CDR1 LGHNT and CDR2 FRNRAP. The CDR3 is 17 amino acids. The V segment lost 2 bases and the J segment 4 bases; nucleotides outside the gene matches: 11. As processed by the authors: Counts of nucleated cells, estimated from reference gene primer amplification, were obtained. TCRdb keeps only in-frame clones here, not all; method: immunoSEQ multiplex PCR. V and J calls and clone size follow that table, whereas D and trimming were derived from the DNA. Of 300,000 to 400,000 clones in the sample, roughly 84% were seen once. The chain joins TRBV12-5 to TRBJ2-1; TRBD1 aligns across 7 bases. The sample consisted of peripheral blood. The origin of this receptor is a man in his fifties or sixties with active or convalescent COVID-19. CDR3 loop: CASGLSPTGDPYNEQFF. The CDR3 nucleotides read TGTGCTAGTGGTTTGTCGCCCACAGGGGACCCTTACAATGAGCAGTTCTTC.